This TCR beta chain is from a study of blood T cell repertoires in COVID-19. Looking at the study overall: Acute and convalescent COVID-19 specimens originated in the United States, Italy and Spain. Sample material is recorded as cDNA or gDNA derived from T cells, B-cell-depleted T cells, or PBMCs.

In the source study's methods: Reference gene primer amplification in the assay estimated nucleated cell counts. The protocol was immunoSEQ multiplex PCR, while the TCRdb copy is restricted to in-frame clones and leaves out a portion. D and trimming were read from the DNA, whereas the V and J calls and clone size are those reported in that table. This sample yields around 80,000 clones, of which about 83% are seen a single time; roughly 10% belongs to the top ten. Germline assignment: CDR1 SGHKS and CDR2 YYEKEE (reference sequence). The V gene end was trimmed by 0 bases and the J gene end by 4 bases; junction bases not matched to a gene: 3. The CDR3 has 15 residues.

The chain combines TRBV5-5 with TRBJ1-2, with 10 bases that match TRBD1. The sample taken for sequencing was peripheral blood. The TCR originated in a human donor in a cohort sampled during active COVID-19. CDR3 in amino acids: CASSLAGQGTYGYTF. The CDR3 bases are TGTGCCAGCAGCTTGGCGGGACAGGGGACCTATGGCTACACCTTC. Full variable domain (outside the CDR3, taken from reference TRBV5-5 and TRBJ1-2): DAGVTQSPTHLIKTRGQQVTLRCSPISGHKSVSWYQQVLGQGPQFIFQYYEKEERGRGNFPDRFSARQFPNYSSELNVNALLLGDSALYLCASSLAGQGTYGYTFGSGTRLTVV.